Following are 17 T cell receptor beta chains from one sample sequenced in a study of cytomegalovirus exposure and HLA in healthy donors. Amplification used 60 Vbeta primers and 13 Jbeta primers. The table came from immunoSEQ multiplex PCR; TCRdb's copy has only in-frame clones and leaves some out. The table records approximately 89,000 clones, around 76% of them present only once. Sequenced sample: PBMCs. Every receptor here comes from a man aged 25 to 40 in good health and CMV-seropositive.

For this clone: The germline gene is not matched at one end of the junction; a read error may be the cause. J is TRBJ1-6 and V is TRBV7-9; 8 positions match TRBD1. The germline V gene encodes CDR1 SEHNR and CDR2 FQNEAQ (reference sequence). CDR3 size: 14 residues. CDR3 nucleotides: TGTGCCAGCAGCTGGGGACAGGACAATTCACCCCCCCACTTT. This gives the protein CASSWGQDNSPPHF.

On this clone itself: Other DNA sequences within the sample encode an identical CDR3. The chain has TRBV5-1 and TRBJ1-6, with D hard to call. V was clipped by 0 bases and J by 0 bases, with 10 bases between them. The CDR3 is 17 residues long. Germline CDR1 is SGHRS and CDR2 is YFSETQ. As DNA, the CDR3 is TGCGCCAGCAGCTTGGAACCCACGAGCTCCTATAATTCACCCCTCCACTTT. Amino acid sequence: CASSLEPTSSYNSPLHF.

The sample holds one count of this clone. This chain links TRBV2 with TRBJ1-5, with a tentative D call TRBD1 (5 bases). From germline, CDR1 is SNHLY and CDR2 FYNNEI. CDR3 length: 14 residues. V was trimmed by 6 bases and J by 3 bases, leaving 12 bases between them. For the CDR3, the DNA is TGTGCCAGCAGAAAACAGGACCCCAATCAGCCCCAGCATTTT. Encoded protein: CASRKQDPNQPQHF.

Remarks on this clone: Within the sample, other DNA sequences also encode this same CDR3. The gene calls are TRBV27 and TRBJ2-7; 7 bases fit TRBD1. The CDR3 spans 15 residues. Germline V gene sequence: CDR1 MNHEY, CDR2 SMNVEV (reference sequence). J lost 3 bases, V lost 4 bases, and 9 bases had no gene match. In DNA, the CDR3 is TGTGCCAGCAGTTCAACAGGGGCTGGTGACTACGAGCAGTACTTC. Protein product: CASSSTGAGDYEQYF.

The CDR3: CASSPSGGRTDTQYF. For the CDR3, the DNA is TGTGCCAGTAGTCCCAGCGGGGGCCGCACAGATACGCAGTATTTT. V and J are TRBV19 and TRBJ2-3, with 8 positions matching TRBD2. J gave up 1 base and V 5 bases, and 5 bases lay outside the gene matches. Germline-derived CDR1 and CDR2 are LNHDA and SQIVND (reference sequence). This CDR3 contains 15 residues.

This clone was counted only a few times. The chain has TRBV5-1 and TRBJ2-1; TRBD2 matches 14 bases. Germline V CDR1 and CDR2: SGHRS, YFSETQ. The CDR3 has 17 amino acids. The V segment lost 4 bases and the J segment 7 bases; nucleotides outside the gene matches: 10. This CDR3 reads CASSPPTSGGEGNEQFF. The CDR3 coding sequence is TGCGCCAGCAGCCCCCCGACTAGCGGGGGGGAAGGGAATGAGCAGTTCTTC.

In this sample, this clone turned up a few times. The rearrangement joins TRBV5-1 to TRBJ1-1; D is possibly TRBD1 (6 bases). V lost 0 bases to trimming and J lost 6 bases, with 6 bases between them. Per germline, CDR1 SGHRS and CDR2 YFSETQ. The CDR3 is 12 residues long. CDR3 DNA sequence: TGCGCCAGCAGCTTGGGGGGGCCTGAAGCTTTCTTT. Its protein is CASSLGGPEAFF.

V and J are TRBV7-2 and TRBJ1-6; D call uncertain. CDR3 length equals 12 residues. Germline V gene sequence: CDR1 SGHTA, CDR2 FQGNSA. Trimming removed 2 bases at V and 10 bases at J, with 6 bases between. The CDR3 protein is CASSLLTSPLHF. Written as DNA, the CDR3 is TGTGCCAGCAGCTTATTGACATCACCCCTCCACTTT.

The chain employs TRBV11-3 and TRBJ2-1; D possibly corresponds to TRBD2 (7 bases). The CDR3 consists of 15 residues. The germline V gene encodes CDR1 SGHNT and CDR2 YENEEA. Trimming removed 1 base from V and 5 bases from J, with 12 bases in between. The CDR3 is CASSLGGGHNNEQFF. The CDR3 DNA reads as TGTGCCAGCAGCTTAGGCGGGGGACATAACAATGAGCAGTTCTTC.

J is TRBJ2-1 and V is TRBV5-4, with 11 bases matching TRBD2. Germline V gene lookup returns CDR1 SGHNT and CDR2 YYREEE (reference sequence). V lost 3 bases to trimming and J lost 8 bases; unmatched junction nucleotides: 7. This CDR3 has 15 residues. CDR3 amino acids: CASSSASGGRDEQFF. The CDR3 coding sequence is TGTGCCAGCAGCTCGGCTAGCGGGGGGCGGGATGAGCAGTTCTTC. Full variable domain (rest looked up from reference TRBV5-4 and TRBJ2-1): ETGVTQSPTHLIKTRGQQVTLRCSSQSGHNTVSWYQQALGQGPQFIFQYYREEENGRGNFPPRFSGLQFPNYSSELNVNALELDDSALYLCASSSASGGRDEQFFGPGTRLTVL.

The V and J genes are TRBV28 and TRBJ1-4, with 8 bases aligning to TRBD1. The V and J ends lost 6 bases and 3 bases, in that order; junction bases with no gene match: 9. Germline values: CDR1 MDHEN, CDR2 SYDVKM. The CDR3 totals 16 residues. CDR3 nucleotide sequence: TGTGCCAGCAGAAGTGGGCCAGGGGGCCCTAATGAAAAACTGTTTTTT. Protein sequence: CASRSGPGGPNEKLFF. The full variable domain, rest sourced from reference TRBV28 and TRBJ1-4, is DVKVTQSSRYLVKRTGEKVFLECVQDMDHENMFWYRQDPGLGLRLIYFSYDVKMKEKGDIPEGYSVSREKKERFSLILESASTNQTSMYLCASRSGPGGPNEKLFFGSGTQLSVL.

This chain links TRBV2 with TRBJ2-5, with TRBD1 identical over 8 bases. CDR3 length: 15 residues. V was pared by 4 bases and J by 5 bases, with 9 bases of the junction left unmatched. Germline-derived CDR1 and CDR2 are SNHLY and FYNNEI. The CDR3 sequence: CASSAGQGMWETQYF. The CDR3 coding sequence is TGTGCCAGCAGTGCCGGACAGGGTATGTGGGAGACCCAGTACTTC.

CDR3 DNA sequence: TGTGCCAGCAGTGAGGGAGGGGACTATGGCTACACCTTC. Its protein product is CASSEGGDYGYTF. The J gene is TRBJ1-2, the V gene TRBV6-1, with D possibly TRBD1 on 5 matching bases. Germline V gives CDR1 MNHNS, CDR2 SASEGT. This CDR3 is built from 13 residues. Trimming took 3 bases from V and 3 from J, leaving 8 bases between them.

The chain carries TRBV19 and TRBJ2-5, with TRBD1 matching over 7 bases. Germline V gene data show CDR1 as LNHDA and CDR2 as SQIVND (reference sequence). This CDR3 is built from 13 residues. V lost 6 bases and J lost 2; bases outside the gene matches: 3. The CDR3 loop is CASSRDRQETQYF. CDR3 in DNA: TGTGCCAGTAGCCGGGACAGACAAGAGACCCAGTACTTC.

This sequence joins TRBV7-9 and TRBJ2-1, with TRBD2 matching over 9 bases. The CDR3 has 19 residues. Germline V gene data show CDR1 as SEHNR and CDR2 as FQNEAQ (reference sequence). V trimming: 5 bases; J trimming: 7 bases; junction bases outside the gene matches: 21. In DNA, the CDR3 is TGTGCCAGCAGCGGACGGGCCTCGACCAGCGGGGGGCCGGTGAATGAGCAGTTCTTC. It specifies CASSGRASTSGGPVNEQFF.

The chain is built from TRBV29-1 and TRBJ1-1; TRBD1 aligns across 8 bases. Germline values: CDR1 SQVTM, CDR2 ANQGSEA. This CDR3 contains 13 residues. After removal of 6 bases from V and 1 base from J, the junction contained 4 bases not matched to a gene. The CDR3 DNA reads as TGCAGCGTGGGGGACAGGACGAACACTGAAGCTTTCTTT. Translation: CSVGDRTNTEAFF.

The CDR3 here is CASSTTRVTGIANYGYTF. The DNA for the CDR3 is TGTGCCAGCAGCACAACCAGAGTGACAGGGATAGCTAACTATGGCTACACCTTC. The chain carries TRBV7-8 and TRBJ1-2; 7 positions agree with TRBD1. Germline CDR1 SGHVS, CDR2 FQNEAQ. Trimming took 5 bases from V and 0 from J; bases not matched to a gene: 15. The length of the CDR3 is 18 residues.